The following is a T cell receptor beta chain sequence with its context. The data originate from a study of CD8 T cells in Susac syndrome. RNA in amounts of roughly 0.5 to 1 ug was reverse transcribed with random hexamers. TCR beta CDR3 was amplified by immunoSEQ covering 54 Vbeta and 13 Jbeta. TCRdb re-analysed the immunoSEQ multiplex PCR reads in MiXCR, keeping a single row per CDR3 protein. The profile shows approximately 140,000 distinct CDR3 sequences, over 75% of them singletons. CD8+ and CD4+ T cells from blood underwent TCR beta sequencing. FACS enriched CD8+ TEMRA cells, while bulk CD8+ and CD4+ were negatively isolated. The CDR3 totals 12 residues. Germline V gene data show CDR1 as SEHNR and CDR2 as FQNEAQ (reference sequence). V was shortened by 3 bases and J by 12 bases, with 12 bases between the two germline ends.

This receptor was identified in a human donor with multiple sclerosis. The V call is TRBV7-9, the J call TRBJ2-1, with D perhaps TRBD2 (6 bases). The sequencing sample was made of CD8+ T cells from PBMCs. This chain's CDR3 is CASSLAAGWQFF. CDR3 DNA: TGTGCCAGCAGCTTGGCTGCGGGATGGCAGTTCTTC.